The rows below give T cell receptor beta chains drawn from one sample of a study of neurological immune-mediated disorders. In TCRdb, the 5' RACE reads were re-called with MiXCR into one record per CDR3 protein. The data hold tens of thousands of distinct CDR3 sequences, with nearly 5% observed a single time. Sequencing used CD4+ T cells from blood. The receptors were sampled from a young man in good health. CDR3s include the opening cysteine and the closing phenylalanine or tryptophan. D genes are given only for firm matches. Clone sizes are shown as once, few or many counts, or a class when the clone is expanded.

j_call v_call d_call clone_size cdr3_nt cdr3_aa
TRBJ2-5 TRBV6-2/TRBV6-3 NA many TGTGCCAGCAACCTAGGGCTTTGGGAGACCCAGTACTTC CASNLGLWETQYF
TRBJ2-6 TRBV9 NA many TGTGCCAGCAGCGTCGGTGGGTCTGGGGCCAACGTCCTGACTTTC CASSVGGSGANVLTF
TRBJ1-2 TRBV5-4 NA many TGTGCCAGCAGGCCAGGGGAGGGGGTCTATGGCTACACCTTC CASRPGEGVYGYTF
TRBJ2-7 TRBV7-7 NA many TGTGCTAGCAGCTTAGTCGAGGGCTACGAGCAGTACTTC CASSLVEGYEQYF
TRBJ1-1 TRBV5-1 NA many TGCGCCAGCAGCCCGGAACGGGATACTGAAGCTTTCTTT CASSPERDTEAFF
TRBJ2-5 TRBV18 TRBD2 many TGTGCCAGCTCAGCCAATAGCGGGCGCCAAGAGACCCAGTACTTC CASSANSGRQETQYF
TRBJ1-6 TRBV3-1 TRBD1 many TGTGCCAGCAGCCACGACAGGGGAAATTCACCCCTCCACTTT CASSHDRGNSPLHF
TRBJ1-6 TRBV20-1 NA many TGCAGTGCTAGGGCGTTAGAGGGGGGGTTTTCACCCCTCCACTTT CSARALEGGFSPLHF
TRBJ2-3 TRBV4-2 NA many TGTGCCAGCAGCCAAGATAACCCGCTCAAGGCAGATACGCAGTATTTT CASSQDNPLKADTQYF
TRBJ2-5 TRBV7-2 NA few TGTGCCAGCAGCTTGGGGGGCCTCCAAGAGACCCAGTACTTC CASSLGGLQETQYF
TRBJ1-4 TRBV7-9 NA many TGTGCCAGCAGCTTAGGAGGCAGCGCAACTAATGAAAAACTGTTTTTT CASSLGGSATNEKLFF
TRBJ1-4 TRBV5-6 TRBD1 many TGTGCCAGCAGCGCGGACAGGGTCGGTGAAAAACTGTTTTTT CASSADRVGEKLFF
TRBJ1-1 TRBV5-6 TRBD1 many TGTGCCAGCAGCTTGGGGGACAGGACTGAAGCTTTCTTT CASSLGDRTEAFF
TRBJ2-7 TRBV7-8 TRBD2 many TGTGCCAGCAGCTTAACAGCGGGACGCTGGGGGGAGGAGCAGTACTTC CASSLTAGRWGEEQYF
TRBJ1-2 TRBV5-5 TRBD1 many TGTGCCAGCAGCGTAGGACAGGGGGGAGGCTATGGCTACACCTTC CASSVGQGGGYGYTF
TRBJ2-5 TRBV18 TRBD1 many TGTGCCAGCTCACCGGGACAGGGGGTGACCCAGTACTTC CASSPGQGVTQYF
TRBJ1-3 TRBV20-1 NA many TGCAGTGCCCTCGTTGGAAACACCATATATTTT CSALVGNTIYF
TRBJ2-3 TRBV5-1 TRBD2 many TGCGCCAGCAGCTTGGGGACTAGCGGCACAGATACGCAGTATTTT CASSLGTSGTDTQYF
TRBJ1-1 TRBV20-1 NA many TGCAGTGCCCCGCCCGCGGGGAACACTGAAGCTTTCTTT CSAPPAGNTEAFF
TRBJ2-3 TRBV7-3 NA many TGTGCCAGCAGCCCCTTTGGTAGTTCAGATACGCAGTATTTT CASSPFGSSDTQYF
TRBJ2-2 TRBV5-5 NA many TGTGCCAGCAGACGCGAGACAGGCTACACCGGGGAGCTGTTTTTT CASRRETGYTGELFF